This TCR beta chain was profiled in a study of CD8+ T cells in alopecia areata. Study-level background: Percentage of affected scalp area was the basis on which treated patients' severity was scored. General study findings and limits: Across lesional scalp, and particularly alopecia totalis/universalis, clonality surpassed that of normal scalp.

Note on this clone: The antigen remains undetermined.

This CDR3 comprises 15 residues. The ends were cut back, 0 bases at V and 6 bases at J, with 12 bases in the middle. The V gene's germline CDR1 is LGHNA and CDR2 YNFKEQ. Treatment noted: oral pan-JAK inhibitor, 5-10 mg twice daily. Peripheral blood and lesional scalp punch biopsies came from alopecia areata patients. It was cDNA, reverse transcribed from extracted RNA, that served as the sequencing template. TCRdb's copy holds only in-frame clones and misses some; the assay was immunoSEQ multiplex PCR. The repertoire holds over 150,000 clones, with less than 80% as singletons. The chain combines TRBV4-2 with TRBJ2-1; D not resolved. The sequencing used CD4+ T cells sorted from blood, collected at week 24, from a patient treated with tofacitinib. This receptor was identified in a human donor with alopecia areata. CDR3 loop: CASSQESNLPNEQFF. In DNA, the CDR3 is TGTGCCAGCAGCCAAGAGTCTAACTTGCCCAATGAGCAGTTCTTC.